This T cell receptor (beta chain) was recovered during a study of blood T cells in healthy people across ages. Note on this clonotype: Its antigen is unknown.

CDR3 size: 16 residues. The V gene's germline CDR1 is DFQATT and CDR2 SNEGSKA (reference sequence). Trimming took off 0 bases at V and 3 bases at J, with 15 bases between the two ends. Each sample yielded at least 6 micrograms of PBMC total RNA. A sample-barcoded 5' primer and a J-beta primer mix were used in a second PCR of about 6 to 11 cycles. TCRdb re-called the 5' RACE reads with MiXCR, one entry per CDR3 protein. The repertoire holds 1.4 million or so distinct CDR3 sequences, with approximately 39% as singletons. The study, taken as a whole, reports: No one knew whether donors had CMV, which possibly confounded expanded clonotype changes.

The J gene is TRBJ2-1, the V gene TRBV20-1; no definite D call. The sample taken for sequencing was blood. This clonotype originated in a young woman in good health. The chain's CDR3 is CSARDLSPLRYNEQFF. In DNA form, the CDR3 reads TGCAGTGCTAGAGATCTATCCCCACTACGCTACAATGAGCAGTTCTTC.